Listed here is a single T cell receptor beta chain. Its antigen is as yet unknown. The V and J ends lost 0 bases and 2 bases, in that order; junction bases with no gene match: 1. The length of the CDR3 is 15 residues. CDR1 and CDR2 (germline): KGHSH, LQKENI. This sample is part of a study of siplizumab effects on memory and regulatory T cells. Method: immunoSEQ multiplex PCR; TCRdb's copy keeps in-frame clones and lacks some. The repertoire holds approximately 82,000 clones, roughly 86% seen once, with about 1.4% in the top ten. Regarding the study as a whole: Unstimulated subsets were the mapping target of only a minor fraction of alloreactive clones. Proliferating Tregs from siplizumab cultures lacked functional confirmation of suppression. The study found that mappable alloreactive CD4+ clones averaged about 70% Treg-derived with siplizumab and more than 25% in controls. Proliferating CD4+ or CD8+ clones, roughly 75-95% of them, lacked an assignable naive or memory phenotype.

The source of this sequence is a human donor in good health. The chain combines TRBV18 with TRBJ2-7; 10 bases are a match to TRBD2. The sequenced sample consisted of Tregs sorted from blood. The CDR3 spells CASSPPSGGTYEQYF. The CDR3 coding sequence is TGTGCCAGCTCACCACCTAGCGGGGGGACCTACGAGCAGTACTTC.